This T cell receptor (beta chain) was sequenced in a study of neoadjuvant anti-PD-1 for oral cavity cancer. Study information: Patients without progression got a fourth dose around day 43.

The CDR3 spans 15 residues. Germline loops: CDR1 SGHDN, CDR2 FVKESK. Germline trimming cut 0 bases from V and 5 bases from J; bases unmatched to any gene: 5. Blood libraries mostly used around 0.45 ug genomic DNA, six replicates each. Sequenced by immunoSEQ multiplex PCR; TCRdb stores in-frame clones only, minus some. The repertoire holds around 68,000 clones, with less than 90% as singletons. Time point of the sample: after neoadjuvant nivolumab, at surgical resection. Patients had HPV-negative, locally advanced oral cavity squamous cell carcinoma. PBMCs were not maintained or expanded in culture before analysis.

The sequences come from PBMCs, collected after nivolumab (anti-PD-1) treatment. This clonotype originated in a person between 35 and 79 years old with oral cavity squamous cell carcinoma. The chain combines TRBV14 with TRBJ1-2; 8 nucleotides align to TRBD1. CDR3 sequence (DNA): TGTGCCAGCAGCCAAGATCTCCGGACAGGGTATGGCTACACCTTC. Translation: CASSQDLRTGYGYTF.